The T cell receptor (beta chain) under discussion was sequenced for a study of CD8+CD57+ T cells in acquired aplastic anemia. An expansion of CD8+CD57+ cells by flow cytometry had been shown in patients chosen for sequencing. Genomic DNA, serving as template, underwent TCR beta VDJ and CDR3 profiling. Using its own MiXCR run on the reads, TCRdb lists one record per CDR3 protein. The data contain some 120,000 distinct CDR3 sequences, 40% of them singletons. The sequencing sample was made of sorted CD4+, CD8+, or CD8+CD57+ T cells (not recorded which) from PBMCs. The clonotype was recovered from a human donor with aplastic anemia.

The CDR3 reads CASSPLHF. The CDR3 DNA reads as TGTGCCAGCAGCCCCCTCCACTTT. V is TRBV7-9 and J is TRBJ1-6; D is uncertain. Germline loops: CDR1 SEHNR, CDR2 FQNEAQ (reference sequence). The CDR3 sequence is 8 residues long. Trimming removed 5 bases from V and 13 bases from J, with 0 bases in between.